The 8 T cell receptor beta chains below were found in one sample sequenced in a study of T-cell reconstitution after alpha-beta-depleted transplantation in children. Preparing the TCRbeta library involved the use of unique molecular identifiers. TCRdb re-called the PCR reads with MiXCR, one entry per CDR3 protein. Of roughly 180,000 distinct CDR3 sequences listed, 8.5% to 14% are singletons. The sequenced sample was PBMCs, obtained before TCRalphabeta/CD19-depleted stem cell transplant. These receptors all come from a boy aged 2-9 years with acute myeloid leukemia, due to receive a stem cell transplant.

This clonotype was recorded at least ten times. The chain couples TRBV12-3 or TRBV12-4 to TRBJ2-1; 8 bases match TRBD2. This CDR3 is built from 16 residues. V was clipped by 2 bases and J by 8 bases; unmatched bases: 11. This chain's CDR3 is CASSLKLAEGLDEQFF. Here the CDR3 DNA reads TGTGCCAGCAGTTTAAAACTAGCGGAGGGCCTCGATGAGCAGTTCTTC.

This clonotype was counted many times. V is TRBV6-1 and J is TRBJ2-2; the D gene is possibly TRBD2 (5 bases). The CDR3 length is 15 residues. Germline CDR1 MNHNS, CDR2 SASEGT. V was clipped by 5 bases and J by 3 bases, with 13 bases between them. CDR3 in DNA: TGTGCCAGCAGTCCGGACTTGCGGTACACCGGGGAGCTGTTTTTT. Translation gives CASSPDLRYTGELFF.

In this sample, this clonotype turned up many times. The chain has TRBV6-1 and TRBJ1-6; D gene ambiguous. The ends were cut back, 0 bases at V and 14 bases at J, with 11 bases in the middle. This CDR3 is built from 13 residues. Germline values: CDR1 MNHNS, CDR2 SASEGT. In DNA form, the CDR3 reads TGTGCCAGCAGTGAAGCGGCGGGATCGGCCCTCCACTTT. Protein sequence: CASSEAAGSALHF.

The gene calls are TRBV29-1 and TRBJ2-2; weak D call: TRBD2 (5 bases). The V gene lost 7 bases and the J gene lost 6 bases, with 21 bases spanning the gap. The germline CDR1 and CDR2 sequences are SQVTM and ANQGSEA. The length of the CDR3 is 15 residues. CDR3 sequence: CSALDLKGAPGELFF. As DNA, the CDR3 is TGCAGCGCCCTGGACCTTAAGGGAGCGCCCGGGGAGCTGTTTTTT.

This chain connects TRBV3-1 to TRBJ2-3; TRBD2 aligns across 11 bases. This CDR3 comprises 19 residues. J gave up 6 bases and V 5 bases, and 19 bases lay outside the gene matches. Germline assignment: CDR1 LGHDT and CDR2 YNNKEL (reference sequence). The CDR3 sequence is CASSKQGSIAGGPGDTQYF. CDR3 bases: TGTGCCAGCAGCAAGCAAGGCTCCATAGCGGGAGGGCCGGGCGATACGCAGTATTTT.

This clonotype was counted at least ten times. The chain couples TRBV7-2 to TRBJ2-1; D could derive from TRBD1 or TRBD2 (5 bases each). The germline CDR1 and CDR2 sequences are SGHTA and FQGNSA. The CDR3 loop spans 16 amino acids. V shed 8 bases and J shed 0 bases, with 17 bases lying between them. The CDR3 here is CASQSEVGGSYNEQFF. For the CDR3, the DNA is TGTGCCAGCCAGTCTGAGGTTGGGGGCTCCTACAATGAGCAGTTCTTC. The whole variable domain, remainder taken from reference TRBV7-2 and TRBJ2-1, is GAGVSQSPSNKVTEKGKDVELRCDPISGHTALYWYRQSLGQGLEFLIYFQGNSAPDKSGLPSDRFSAERTGGSVSTLTIQRTQQEDSAVYLCASQSEVGGSYNEQFFGPGTRLTVL.

This clonotype was seen repeatedly, ten times or more. The V and J genes are TRBV29-1 and TRBJ1-2; tentative D call: TRBD1 (6 bases). This CDR3 contains 14 residues. Per the germline V gene, CDR1 is SQVTM and CDR2 is ANQGSEA. The V end was cut by 0 bases, the J end by 7 bases, with 15 bases between. The CDR3 is CSVEDPGVAGGYTF. In nucleotides, the CDR3 is TGCAGCGTTGAAGATCCAGGGGTCGCTGGTGGCTACACCTTC.

In its sample, this clonotype was seen many times. The gene calls are TRBV7-2 and TRBJ2-3; 7 bases are shared with TRBD1. Germline CDR1 SGHTA, CDR2 FQGNSA. CDR3 length: 15 residues. V shed 4 bases, J shed 2 bases, and the junction held 6 bases outside the gene matches. The chain's CDR3 is CASSSQTGITDTQYF. The CDR3 nucleotides are TGTGCCAGCAGCTCACAGACAGGGATCACAGATACGCAGTATTTT.